This T cell receptor beta chain emerged from a study of early T cells in non-severe SARS-CoV-2 infection. Study in general: Alpha and beta chains were unpaired, from unsorted whole-blood bulk RNA. Study conclusions and caveats: The study's VDJdb matching favored anti-spike CD8 responses and missed private and CD4 specificities.

This clonotype came up many times. The target antigen is unknown. Unique molecular identifiers (one per individual cDNA molecule) were attached. TCRdb itself ran the 5' RACE reads through MiXCR, one entry per CDR3 protein. The sample has about 79,000 distinct CDR3 sequences, around 11% seen once; the top ten hold 4.7%. J lost 6 bases, V lost 2 bases, and 18 bases had no gene match. Germline V gives CDR1 KGHSH, CDR2 LQKENI. CDR3 length equals 18 residues. The rearrangement links TRBV18 to TRBJ2-7, with 8 positions matching TRBD2. Sequenced: whole blood. The receptor was derived from an adult who was a healthcare worker with PCR-confirmed SARS-CoV-2 infection or an uninfected control (not recorded which). Here the CDR3 DNA reads TGTGCCAGCTCACCAATTCCCGTTAACGGGGGGGCCGGTGGCGAGCAGTACTTC. Residues: CASSPIPVNGGAGGEQYF.